This entry describes one TCR beta chain. Antigen unknown. This record comes from a study of glioma-infiltrating T cells. General study results and limits: Non-neoplastic patients had below-expected tissue-blood divergence, while all gliomas exceeded expectation.

TCR alpha and beta CDR3 regions were amplified from RNA using iRepertoire nested multiplex PCR. TCRdb re-analysed the multiplex PCR reads in MiXCR, keeping a single row per CDR3 protein. The table records tens of thousands of distinct CDR3 sequences, roughly 23% of them present only once. Germline CDR1 is MNHGY and CDR2 is SVAAGI. The length of the CDR3 is 15 residues. Germline trimming cut 4 bases from V and 9 bases from J; bases unmatched to any gene: 11. The chain joins TRBV6-9 to TRBJ2-1, with TRBD1 identical over 8 bases. Specimen: glioma tissue, nonneoplastic brain tissue, or PBMCs (not recorded which). The receptor's source is a human donor with low-grade glioma or glioblastoma, undergoing nonglioma brain surgery, or in good health (not recorded which). Written as DNA, the CDR3 is TGTGCCAGCAGTTCGGCGACAGGGGTTTCCACTGAGCAGTTCTTC. The encoded protein is CASSSATGVSTEQFF.